This TCR beta chain appears in the sequencing data of a study of T cells after yellow fever vaccination. Regarding the study as a whole: Clones that expanded after primary vaccination mostly reappeared after the booster (96% CD4, 70% to 90% CD8). Clonotype sharing between CD4 and CD8 compartments was small. Highly abundant clonotypes carried over from the bulk population could end up in FACS-sorted repertoires as contaminants.

About this clonotype itself: Its antigen remains unidentified.

Template switching with 5'RACE generated the TCR cDNA and added a universal primer site and UMIs. Each CDR3 protein gets one entry after TCRdb re-called the 5' RACE reads with MiXCR. The sample lists 450,000 to 550,000 distinct CDR3 sequences, just over 20% occurring once. The germline CDR1 and CDR2 sequences are LGHDT and YNNKEL (reference sequence). The trim removed 8 bases at V and 2 bases at J, leaving 15 bases unmatched. This CDR3 spans 17 amino acids. This sample comprised PBMCs, obtained approximately 22 days after the first yellow fever vaccination. V usage is TRBV3-1 and J usage is TRBJ2-1, with 7 bases that match TRBD2. This TCR came from a man younger than 30 who received the YFV17D yellow fever vaccine. The CDR3 region has the DNA TGTGCCAGCTCCAGCCCAACCAGACTAGCCCCCTACAATGAGCAGTTCTTC. Translation gives CASSSPTRLAPYNEQFF.